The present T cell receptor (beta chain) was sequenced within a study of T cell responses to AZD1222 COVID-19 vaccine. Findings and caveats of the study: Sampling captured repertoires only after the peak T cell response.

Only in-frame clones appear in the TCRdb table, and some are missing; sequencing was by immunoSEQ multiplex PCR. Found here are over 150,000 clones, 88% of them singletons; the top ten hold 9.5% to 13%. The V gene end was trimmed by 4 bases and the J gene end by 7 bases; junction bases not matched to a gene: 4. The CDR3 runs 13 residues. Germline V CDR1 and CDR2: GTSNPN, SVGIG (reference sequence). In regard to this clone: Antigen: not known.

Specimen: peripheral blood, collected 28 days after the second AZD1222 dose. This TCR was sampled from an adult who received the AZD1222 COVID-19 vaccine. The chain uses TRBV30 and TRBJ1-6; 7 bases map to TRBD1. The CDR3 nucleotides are TGTGCCTGGACGACAGGGTTGAATTCACCCCTCCACTTT. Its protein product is CAWTTGLNSPLHF.